This T cell receptor beta chain was captured in a study of blood T cell repertoires in COVID-19. The repertoire was sequenced with immunoSEQ multiplex PCR; TCRdb's copy has only in-frame clones and lacks some. The table lists some 50,000 clones, about 85% of them singletons, with around 4.6% in the top ten. Trimming cost V 4 bases and J 6 bases; bases outside gene matches: 4. CDR3 length equals 16 residues. The germline CDR1 and CDR2 sequences are ENHRY and SYGVKD. Sequenced: peripheral blood. V usage is TRBV10-3 and J usage is TRBJ2-2; 14 bases agree with TRBD2. This TCR came from a man between 40 and 49 years old with active COVID-19. The CDR3 here is CAISGLAGGLPGELFF. In DNA form, the CDR3 reads TGTGCCATCAGTGGACTAGCGGGAGGGCTTCCCGGGGAGCTGTTTTTT.